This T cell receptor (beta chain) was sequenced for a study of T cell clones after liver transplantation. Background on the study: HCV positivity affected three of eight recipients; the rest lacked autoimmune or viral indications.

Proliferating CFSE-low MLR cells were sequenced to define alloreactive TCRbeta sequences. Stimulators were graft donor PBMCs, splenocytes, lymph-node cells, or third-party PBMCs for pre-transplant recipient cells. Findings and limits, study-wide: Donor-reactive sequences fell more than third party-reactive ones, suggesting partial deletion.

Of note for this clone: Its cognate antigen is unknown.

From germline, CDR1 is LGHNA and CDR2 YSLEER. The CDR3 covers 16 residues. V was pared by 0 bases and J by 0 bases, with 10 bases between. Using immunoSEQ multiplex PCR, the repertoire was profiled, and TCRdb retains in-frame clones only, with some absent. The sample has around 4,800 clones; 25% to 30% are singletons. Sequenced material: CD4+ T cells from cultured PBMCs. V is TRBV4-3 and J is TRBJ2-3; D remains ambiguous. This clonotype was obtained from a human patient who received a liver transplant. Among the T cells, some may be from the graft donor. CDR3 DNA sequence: TGCGCCAGCAGCCAAGATTACGGGCCGAGCACAGATACGCAGTATTTT. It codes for CASSQDYGPSTDTQYF.